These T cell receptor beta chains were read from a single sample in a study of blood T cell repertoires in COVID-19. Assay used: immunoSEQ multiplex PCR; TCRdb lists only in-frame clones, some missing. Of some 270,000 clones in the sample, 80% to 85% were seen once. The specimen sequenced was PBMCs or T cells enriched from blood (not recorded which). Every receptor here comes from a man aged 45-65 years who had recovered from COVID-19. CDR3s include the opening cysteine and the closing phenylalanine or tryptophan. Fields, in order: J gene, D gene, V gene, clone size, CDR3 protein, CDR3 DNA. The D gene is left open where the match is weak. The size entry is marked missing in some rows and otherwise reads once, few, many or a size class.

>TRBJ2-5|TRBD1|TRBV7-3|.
CASSSGGTQYF
TGTGCCAGCAGCTCAGGGGGGACCCAGTACTTC
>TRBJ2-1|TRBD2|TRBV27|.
CASSFLAGEAEQFF
TGTGCCAGCAGTTTTCTAGCGGGAGAGGCTGAGCAGTTCTTC
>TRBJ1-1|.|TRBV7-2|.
CASSREAGTHTEAFF
TGTGCCAGCAGCAGAGAAGCAGGGACACACACTGAAGCTTTCTTT
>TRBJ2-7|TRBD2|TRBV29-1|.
CSVGGYSHSYEQYF
TGCAGCGTCGGGGGGTACAGCCACTCCTACGAGCAGTACTTC
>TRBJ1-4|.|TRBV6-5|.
CASSSVGGAVEKLFF
TGTGCCAGCAGTTCCGTCGGGGGGGCGGTGGAAAAACTGTTTTTT
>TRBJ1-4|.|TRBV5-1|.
CASSSMLQTTNEKLFF
TGCGCCAGCAGCTCGATGTTACAGACAACTAATGAAAAACTGTTTTTT
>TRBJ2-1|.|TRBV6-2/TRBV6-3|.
CASSYTAGRSYNEQFF
TGTGCCAGCAGTTATACGGCGGGACGGTCCTACAATGAGCAGTTCTTC
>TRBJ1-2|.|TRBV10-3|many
CAISAQGIGYGYTF
TGTGCCATCAGTGCGCAGGGAATAGGCTATGGCTACACCTTC
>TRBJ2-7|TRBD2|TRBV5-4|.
CASSLESSGTQKNF
TGTGCCAGCAGCTTGGAGAGTAGCGGGACTCAGAAAAACTTC
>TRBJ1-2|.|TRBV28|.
CASSPGGGVFYGYTF
TGTGCCAGCAGCCCCGGGGGGGGCGTATTCTATGGCTACACCTTC
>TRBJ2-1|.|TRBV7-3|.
CASSPSLRDEQFF
TGTGCCAGCAGCCCCTCCTTGAGGGATGAGCAGTTCTTC
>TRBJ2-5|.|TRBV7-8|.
CASSSGWQGQETQYF
TGTGCCAGCAGCTCCGGGTGGCAGGGCCAAGAGACCCAGTACTTC
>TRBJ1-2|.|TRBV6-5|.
CASSNSIEYGYTF
TGTGCCAGCAGCAACAGCATAGAGTATGGCTACACCTTC
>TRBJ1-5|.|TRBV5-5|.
CASSFFSSGNQPQHF
TGTGCCAGCAGCTTCTTCTCGAGCGGCAATCAGCCCCAGCATTTT
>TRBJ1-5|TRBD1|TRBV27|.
CASSPGTAGNQPQHF
TGTGCCAGCAGTCCGGGGACAGCGGGCAATCAGCCCCAGCATTTT
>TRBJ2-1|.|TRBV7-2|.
CASSVDFYEQFF
TGTGCCAGCAGCGTCGACTTTTATGAGCAGTTCTTC
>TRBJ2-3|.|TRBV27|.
CASSLSSGVQYF
TGTGCCAGCAGTTTATCTAGCGGAGTGCAGTATTTT
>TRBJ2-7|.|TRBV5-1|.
CASSPGTSKVYEQYF
TGCGCCAGCAGCCCCGGGACATCTAAGGTATACGAGCAGTACTTC
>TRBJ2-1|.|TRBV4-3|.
CASSQDIREHEQFF
TGCGCCAGCAGCCAAGATATAAGGGAGCATGAGCAGTTCTTC
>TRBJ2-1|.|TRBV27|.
CASSLYSVGGRSYNEQFF
TGTGCCAGCAGTTTATATTCTGTGGGGGGGCGTTCCTACAATGAGCAGTTCTTC
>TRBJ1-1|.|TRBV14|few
CASSQVVGNTEAFF
TGTGCCAGCAGCCAAGTTGTCGGGAACACTGAAGCTTTCTTT
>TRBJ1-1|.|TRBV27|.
CASSLTGNTEAFF
TGTGCCAGCAGTTTAACAGGGAACACTGAAGCTTTCTTT
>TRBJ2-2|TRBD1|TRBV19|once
CASSMGTGVTGELFF
TGTGCCAGTAGTATGGGGACAGGGGTCACCGGGGAGCTGTTTTTT
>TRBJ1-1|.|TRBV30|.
CAWSEGVNTEAFF
TGTGCCTGGAGCGAAGGGGTGAACACTGAAGCTTTCTTT
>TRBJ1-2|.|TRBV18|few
CASSPGGQKLGGYTF
TGTGCCAGCTCCCCCGGCGGCCAGAAGCTTGGAGGCTACACCTTC
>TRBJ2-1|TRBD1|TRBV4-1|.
CASSQDPGTGHEQFF
TGCGCCAGCAGCCAAGATCCCGGGACAGGGCACGAGCAGTTCTTC
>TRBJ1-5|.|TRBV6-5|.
CASRRNRNQPQHF
TGTGCCAGCAGGAGAAACAGAAATCAGCCCCAGCATTTT
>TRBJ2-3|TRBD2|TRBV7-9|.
CASSEPLPGRASTDTQYF
TGTGCCAGCAGCGAACCGCTCCCCGGGAGGGCGAGCACAGATACGCAGTATTTT
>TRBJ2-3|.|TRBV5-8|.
CASNDGQLTDTQYF
TGTGCCAGCAACGACGGACAGCTCACAGATACGCAGTATTTT
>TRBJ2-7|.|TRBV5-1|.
CASSLDRDSSYEQYF
TGCGCCAGCAGCTTGGACAGGGATAGCTCCTACGAGCAGTACTTC
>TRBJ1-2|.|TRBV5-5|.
CASSLDGLYGYTF
TGTGCCAGCAGCTTGGACGGACTCTATGGCTACACCTTC
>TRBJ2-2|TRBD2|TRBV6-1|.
CASSENSWLAGPNTGELFF
TGTGCCAGCAGTGAAAATAGTTGGCTAGCGGGGCCGAACACCGGGGAGCTGTTTTTT
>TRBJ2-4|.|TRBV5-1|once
CASSTGTGRIQYF
TGCGCCAGCAGCACCGGAACAGGGCGCATTCAGTACTTC
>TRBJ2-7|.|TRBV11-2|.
CASSLVEESYEQYF
TGTGCCAGCAGCTTAGTGGAGGAATCCTACGAGCAGTACTTC
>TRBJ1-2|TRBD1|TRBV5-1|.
CASSLDGQGLGYTF
TGCGCCAGCAGCTTGGATGGACAGGGTCTTGGCTACACCTTC
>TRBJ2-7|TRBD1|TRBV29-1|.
CSVVTNSSGQGFRSSYEQYF
TGCAGCGTCGTGACCAACTCATCTGGACAGGGCTTCAGGAGCTCCTACGAGCAGTACTTC
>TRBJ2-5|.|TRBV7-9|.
CASSLVGGLKTQYF
TGTGCCAGCAGCTTAGTTGGCGGTTTAAAGACCCAGTACTTC
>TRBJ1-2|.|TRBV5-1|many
CASRDTSNYGYTF
TGCGCCAGTAGGGACACCTCTAACTATGGCTACACCTTC
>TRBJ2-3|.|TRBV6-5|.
CASSLGSPTDTQYF
TGTGCCAGCAGTTTAGGGAGCCCTACAGATACGCAGTATTTT
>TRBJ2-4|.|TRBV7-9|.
CASSQGTPGAKNIQYF
TGTGCCAGCAGCCAAGGGACACCTGGAGCCAAAAACATTCAGTACTTC
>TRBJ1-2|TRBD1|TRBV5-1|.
CASSLGQGVYGYTF
TGCGCCAGCAGCTTGGGTCAGGGGGTCTATGGCTACACCTTC
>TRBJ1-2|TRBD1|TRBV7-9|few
CASSPHRTGTNYGYTF
TGTGCCAGCAGCCCCCACCGGACAGGGACTAACTATGGCTACACCTTC
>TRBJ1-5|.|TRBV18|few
CASSPPGGQPQHF
TGTGCCAGCTCACCACCGGGGGGGCAGCCCCAGCATTTT
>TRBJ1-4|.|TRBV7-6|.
CASSFNPSGTGNEKLFF
TGTGCCAGCAGCTTTAATCCATCGGGTACCGGTAATGAAAAACTGTTTTTT
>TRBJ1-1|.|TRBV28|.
CASSLNRDMNTEAFF
TGTGCCAGCAGTTTAAACAGGGACATGAACACTGAAGCTTTCTTT
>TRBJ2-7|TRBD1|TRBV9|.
CASSVGGTGFPYEQYF
TGTGCCAGCAGCGTCGGAGGGACAGGGTTTCCCTACGAGCAGTACTTC
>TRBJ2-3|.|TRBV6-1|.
CASSEHPGGTWGTQYF
TGTGCCAGCAGTGAACATCCTGGCGGGACGTGGGGTACGCAGTATTTT
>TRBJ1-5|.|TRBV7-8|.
CASSLALYKSDQPQHF
TGTGCCAGCAGCTTAGCACTTTATAAGTCTGATCAGCCCCAGCATTTT
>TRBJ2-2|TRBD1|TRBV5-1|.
CASKPPGGTGELFF
TGCGCCAGCAAACCCCCAGGGGGCACCGGGGAGCTGTTTTTT
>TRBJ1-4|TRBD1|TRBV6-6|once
CASSRQGAAEKLFF
TGTGCCAGCAGTCGACAGGGGGCGGCTGAAAAACTGTTTTTT
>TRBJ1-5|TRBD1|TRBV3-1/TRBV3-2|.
CASSLGTGNNQPQHF
TGTGCCAGCAGCCTCGGGACAGGCAATAATCAGCCCCAGCATTTT
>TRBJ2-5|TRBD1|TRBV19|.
CASSPHRGRGETQYF
TGTGCCAGTAGTCCCCACAGGGGGCGAGGGGAGACCCAGTACTTC